This TCR beta chain was observed in a study of early stage breast cancer tumors. Study in general: About 80% of the 16 invasive tumors were ER+, PR+ and HER2-. Broader study findings: In about 90% of the 16 patients, blood comparison separated tumor from normal breast. Most shared enriched TCRB sequences were commonly generated ones.

This clone was seen more than once but under ten times. The target antigen is unknown. Each sample had two DNA replicates, about 0.5 ug blood or about 1.5 ug tissue. The table came from immunoSEQ multiplex PCR; TCRdb's copy has only in-frame clones and leaves some out. Altogether about 72,000 clones are present, 70% to 85% being singletons, with the ten largest covering 3.5%. Germline-derived CDR1 and CDR2 are MDHEN and SYDVKM. The CDR3 runs 11 residues. The source is a person between 60 and 70 years old with breast cancer. Material: blood. The V gene is TRBV28, the J gene TRBJ2-7, with 9 positions matching TRBD2. CDR3 DNA sequence: TGTGTCGCGGCTAGCGGGGATGAGCAGTACTTC. As protein: CVAASGDEQYF.